The next 26 T cell receptor beta chains were all read from a single sample in a study of blood T cell repertoires in COVID-19. TCRdb keeps only in-frame clones here, not all; method: immunoSEQ multiplex PCR. The profile shows fewer than 75,000 clones, 80% to 90% of them singletons. Sequences were obtained from peripheral blood. These receptors originate from a man at least 80 years old with acute or convalescent COVID-19.

The rearrangement links TRBV19 to TRBJ2-1; 9 bases map to TRBD1. The germline gives CDR1 LNHDA, CDR2 SQIVND (reference sequence). The CDR3 is 17 residues long. J was trimmed by 4 bases and V by 0 bases; bases with no gene match: 7. CDR3 loop: CASSIDRQGGGYNEQFF. In DNA form, the CDR3 reads TGTGCCAGTAGTATAGATCGACAGGGGGGTGGGTACAATGAGCAGTTCTTC.

The V gene is TRBV5-1, the J gene TRBJ1-4; TRBD1 is a possible D gene (5 bases). The V gene's germline CDR1 is SGHRS and CDR2 YFSETQ. This CDR3 has 15 amino acids. The V gene lost 4 bases and the J gene lost 4 bases, with 14 bases spanning the gap. CDR3 coding DNA: TGCGCCAGCAGCCCTGGGACGGGGGATAATGAAAAACTGTTTTTT. It is translated as CASSPGTGDNEKLFF.

The rearrangement joins TRBV7-2 to TRBJ1-2; D is unclear. The CDR3 contains 14 residues. V lost 1 base and J 8 bases, leaving 14 bases between the germline ends. Germline V CDR1 and CDR2: SGHTA, FQGNSA. CDR3 region: CASSLVEARGGYTF. CDR3 DNA: TGTGCCAGCAGCTTAGTCGAGGCCCGCGGGGGCTACACCTTC. Based on the CDR3 plus reference TRBV7-2 and TRBJ1-2, the full variable domain is GAGVSQSPSNKVTEKGKDVELRCDPISGHTALYWYRQSLGQGLEFLIYFQGNSAPDKSGLPSDRFSAERTGGSVSTLTIQRTQQEDSAVYLCASSLVEARGGYTFGSGTRLTVV.

The rearrangement uses TRBV18 and TRBJ2-7; possibly TRBD1 for D (6 bases). Germline V gene lookup returns CDR1 KGHSH and CDR2 LQKENI. V was cut by 4 bases and J by 5 bases, with 12 bases left in between. This CDR3 has 13 amino acids. The DNA for the CDR3 is TGTGCCAGCTCACTAAGGCCAGGGGACGAGCAGTACTTC. Amino acid sequence: CASSLRPGDEQYF.

The chain couples TRBV5-4 to TRBJ2-3; D gene ambiguous. Germline assignment: CDR1 SGHNT and CDR2 YYREEE (reference sequence). Trimming pared 4 bases from V and 4 bases from J, leaving 7 bases between. This CDR3 is 12 amino acids long. The CDR3 loop is CASSHISDTQYF. In nucleotides, the CDR3 is TGTGCCAGCAGCCACATTTCAGATACGCAGTATTTT.

V gene TRBV19 combines with J gene TRBJ1-5, with unresolved D. In germline, CDR1 is LNHDA, CDR2 SQIVND (reference sequence). Trimming pared 4 bases from V and 7 bases from J, leaving 23 bases between. This CDR3 contains 17 residues. This CDR3 is CASSTTSGFRFGQPQHF. CDR3 coding DNA: TGTGCCAGTAGTACCACTTCGGGGTTTCGTTTCGGGCAGCCCCAGCATTTT.

This sequence joins TRBV5-4 and TRBJ2-7, with TRBD1 matching 9 bases. Germline CDR1 SGHNT, CDR2 YYREEE (reference sequence). Trimming cost V 3 bases and J 0 bases; bases outside gene matches: 7. This CDR3 is built from 16 residues. CDR3: CASSSRGTGSSYEQYF. The CDR3 DNA follows: TGTGCCAGCAGCTCGAGAGGGACAGGGAGCTCCTACGAGCAGTACTTC.

The CDR3 DNA sequence: TGCGCCAGCAGTTTTGGACAGGGGGACACTGAAGCTTTCTTT. It yields the protein CASSFGQGDTEAFF. The chain employs TRBV5-1 and TRBJ1-1; 10 bases are shared with TRBD1. The V segment lost 5 bases and the J segment 3 bases; nucleotides outside the gene matches: 4. CDR3 size: 14 residues. Germline V CDR1 and CDR2: SGHRS, YFSETQ.

This clone has only a few counts. The gene calls are TRBV6-5 and TRBJ1-2; D perhaps matches TRBD1 (6 bases). Germline V CDR1 and CDR2: MNHEY, SVGAGI. The CDR3 has 16 amino acids. Trimming took 4 bases from V and 5 from J, leaving 20 bases between them. Written as DNA, the CDR3 is TGTGCCAGCAGTTCTTCCTCCACAGGGATCGGGTATGGCTACACCTTC. This gives the protein CASSSSSTGIGYGYTF.

The J gene is TRBJ1-2, the V gene TRBV7-8; 7 positions agree with TRBD1. V shed 1 base, J shed 5 bases, and the junction held 10 bases outside the gene matches. This CDR3 contains 16 residues. Germline V gives CDR1 SGHVS, CDR2 FQNEAQ. The DNA for the CDR3 is TGTGCCAGCAGCTTAGGGCCGACAGGGTTGGGGTATGGCTACACCTTC. Translating gives CASSLGPTGLGYGYTF.

This chain joins TRBV19 and TRBJ1-3; D might be TRBD1 (5 bases). The CDR3 has 14 residues. The germline V gene has CDR1 LNHDA and CDR2 SQIVND (reference sequence). V gave up 6 bases and J gave up 3 bases, with 12 bases separating them. In nucleotides, the CDR3 is TGTGCCAGTAGAGGGCAGGGAAGTGGAAACACCATATATTTT. The encoded protein is CASRGQGSGNTIYF.

The rearrangement links TRBV24-1 to TRBJ2-1; 9 nucleotides match TRBD1. Trimming cost V 2 bases and J 9 bases; bases outside gene matches: 19. The germline V gene encodes CDR1 KGHDR and CDR2 SFDVKD. The CDR3 loop spans 19 amino acids. The CDR3 sequence is CATSDSPGRGQGPAGEQFF. CDR3 DNA: TGTGCCACCAGTGATTCCCCGGGAAGGGGACAGGGTCCGGCGGGTGAGCAGTTCTTC.

The chain uses TRBV11-2 and TRBJ2-2; 8 nucleotides align to TRBD2. CDR1 SGHAT and CDR2 FQNNGV come from the germline V gene. The ends lost 4 bases at V and 0 bases at J; junction bases unmatched: 4. The CDR3 has 16 amino acids. The CDR3 DNA sequence: TGTGCCAGCAGCTCGGGGGGGACGGCGAACACCGGGGAGCTGTTTTTT. Encoded protein: CASSSGGTANTGELFF.

The genes are TRBV11-2 and TRBJ1-1; D gene ambiguous. Trimming left V 5 bases short and J 1 base short, with 17 bases between. The CDR3 length is 16 residues. Germline CDR1 reads SGHAT; CDR2 reads FQNNGV. CDR3 residues: CASSAPGVRKNTEAFF. CDR3 DNA: TGTGCCAGCAGCGCCCCCGGGGTACGGAAGAACACTGAAGCTTTCTTT.

A word on this clone: A junction end diverges from the germline sequence, so it may reflect a read error. V gene TRBV7-2 combines with J gene TRBJ2-5; 7 bases match TRBD2. Germline CDR1 reads SGHTA; CDR2 reads FQGNSA. The CDR3 has 11 amino acids. The CDR3 loop is CASSSTGRPDF. Written as DNA, the CDR3 is TGTGCCAGCAGCTCTACCGGGAGGCCAGACTTC.

This chain uses TRBV3-1 (or the pseudogene TRBV3-2) with TRBJ1-1; D is unclear. CDR1 and CDR2 from the germline V gene are LGHDT and YNNKEL (reference sequence). The CDR3 runs to 14 residues. V lost 1 base to trimming and J lost 4 bases, with 10 bases between them. CDR3 amino acids: CASSQVTGSTEAFF. The CDR3, as DNA: TGTGCCAGCAGCCAAGTCACGGGGTCCACTGAAGCTTTCTTT.

The sample holds a few counts of this clone. The chain links TRBV7-9 to TRBJ1-3; D ambiguous. The CDR3 has 13 amino acids. Germline V gene data show CDR1 as SEHNR and CDR2 as FQNEAQ (reference sequence). The V gene lost 3 bases and the J gene lost 8 bases, with 11 bases spanning the gap. This chain's CDR3 is CASSFGPGDTIYF. CDR3 bases: TGTGCCAGCAGCTTCGGCCCCGGGGACACCATATATTTT. Filled out from reference TRBV7-9 and TRBJ1-3, the complete variable domain reads DTGVSQNPRHKITKRGQNVTFRCDPISEHNRLYWYRQTLGQGPEFLTYFQNEAQLEKSRLLSDRFSAERPKGSFSTLEIQRTEQGDSAMYLCASSFGPGDTIYFGEGSWLTVV.

This rearrangement joins TRBV12-3 or TRBV12-4 to TRBJ1-1; D is perhaps TRBD1 (5 bases). Trimming stripped 3 bases from V and 5 bases from J, with 7 bases between. This CDR3 spans 12 amino acids. CDR3 bases: TGTGCCAGCAGTTTCCGGGGGACTGAAGCTTTCTTT. This translates into CASSFRGTEAFF.

The V call is TRBV6-5, the J call TRBJ1-2, with TRBD1 matching over 9 bases. Unmatched junction bases numbered 5, after V lost 5 bases and J lost 1 base. Germline CDR1 and CDR2: MNHEY and SVGAGI. The CDR3 covers 15 residues. The CDR3 spells CASSTRTGDNYGYTF. CDR3 DNA sequence: TGTGCCAGCAGTACCCGGACAGGGGATAACTATGGCTACACCTTC.

With respect to this clone: The sample contains more than one DNA sequence encoding this CDR3. V gene TRBV6-1 combines with J gene TRBJ1-5; D unresolved. Looked up from germline, CDR1 is MNHNS and CDR2 is SASEGT. This CDR3 has 13 residues. The V gene lost 2 bases and the J gene lost 4 bases, with 6 bases spanning the gap. CDR3 residues: CASSEPPNQPQHF. The DNA of the CDR3 is TGTGCCAGCAGTGAACCCCCGAATCAGCCCCAGCATTTT.

The rearrangement uses TRBV29-1 and TRBJ1-2; the D gene is possibly TRBD1 (5 bases). The V end was cut by 6 bases, the J end by 6 bases, with 17 bases between. Germline V CDR1 and CDR2: SQVTM, ANQGSEA. There are 13 residues in the CDR3. Here the CDR3 DNA reads TGCAGCGTGTGGTTGGGGGGTTTTCATGGCTACACCTTC. Translation: CSVWLGGFHGYTF.

V and J are TRBV23-1 and TRBJ2-3; D is possibly TRBD2 (5 bases). TRBV23-1 is sorted into the ORF group, with uncertain function. The germline V and J ends were trimmed by 8 bases and 3 bases, with 12 bases remaining between them. The CDR3 loop spans 13 amino acids. CDR3 residues: CASDIRGTDTQYF. CDR3 DNA: TGCGCCAGCGACATCCGGGGTACAGATACGCAGTATTTT.

This chain links TRBV6-2 or TRBV6-3 with TRBJ2-7, with D tentatively TRBD1 (5 bases). V was shortened by 2 bases and J by 3 bases, with 11 bases between the two germline ends. CDR1 MNHEY and CDR2 SVGEGT come from the germline V gene. There are 14 residues in the CDR3. The CDR3: CASSYGPRDYEQYF. CDR3 coding DNA: TGTGCCAGCAGTTACGGTCCCAGGGACTACGAGCAGTACTTC.

This clone has just one count. The chain combines TRBV21-1 with TRBJ1-2; the table's D call, TRBD1, has no DNA check behind it. TRBV21-1 is a known pseudogene. This CDR3 has 16 amino acids. The CDR3 DNA sequence: TGTGCCAGCAGCAAAGGCACTGAGGGGGCTAACTATGGCTACACCTTC. Translation gives CASSKGTEGANYGYTF.

The chain recombines TRBV3-1 (or the pseudogene TRBV3-2) with TRBJ1-2; no reliable D call. Per the germline V gene, CDR1 is LGHDT and CDR2 is YNNKEL (reference sequence). V dropped 2 bases and J dropped 7 bases, with 5 bases sitting between them. This CDR3 contains 11 residues. CDR3 protein: CASSQQSGYTF. The CDR3 coding sequence is TGTGCCAGCAGCCAACAGTCTGGCTACACCTTC.

This chain joins TRBV29-1 and TRBJ1-1; D gene unclear. The CDR3 is 13 residues long. Trimming took 3 bases from V and 1 from J, leaving 9 bases between them. Germline CDR1 and CDR2: SQVTM and ANQGSEA. The CDR3 region is CSVERVKNTEAFF. CDR3 nucleotides: TGCAGCGTTGAGAGGGTGAAGAACACTGAAGCTTTCTTT.